This TCR beta chain was recorded in a study of cytomegalovirus exposure and HLA in healthy donors. This CDR3 comprises 16 residues. CDR1 and CDR2 from the germline V gene are PRHDT and FYEKMQ (reference sequence). The ends lost 4 bases at V and 3 bases at J; junction bases unmatched: 8. The PCR was carried out with 60 Vbeta primers and 13 Jbeta primers. Measured with immunoSEQ multiplex PCR; TCRdb has only the in-frame clones, and not every one. Its table lists some 62,000 clones. This TCR was recovered from a man in his thirties or forties in good health and CMV-seropositive. Sequencing input: PBMCs. The chain employs TRBV13 and TRBJ2-2, with 7 bases fitting TRBD1. CDR3 in amino acids: CASSSTTGWDTGELFF. The CDR3 coding sequence is TGTGCCAGCAGCTCTACGACAGGGTGGGACACCGGGGAGCTGTTTTTT.